The next 19 T cell receptor beta chains were all read from a single sample in a study of T-cell reconstitution after alpha-beta-depleted transplantation in children. The TCRbeta library incorporated unique molecular identifiers. TCRdb analysed the PCR reads with MiXCR anew, one entry per CDR3 protein. Of some 290,000 distinct CDR3 sequences listed, approximately 20% were seen once; the top ten hold approximately 11%. Sequencing was performed on PBMCs, mostly from graft donor cells, taken 180 days after TCRalphabeta/CD19-depleted stem cell transplant. These receptors all stem from a male patient aged 10 to 17 who had a stem cell transplant for acute lymphoblastic leukemia, so the T cells may come from the graft donor.

The chain has TRBV20-1 and TRBJ1-5, with no clear D. This CDR3 is 12 amino acids long. Per germline, CDR1 DFQATT and CDR2 SNEGSKA (reference sequence). V lost 6 bases to trimming and J lost 9 bases, with 15 bases between them. The CDR3 coding sequence is TGCAGTGCCTGCACAAGAGATCGGCCCCAGCATTTT. Residues: CSACTRDRPQHF.

The count of this clonotype is one. The V gene is TRBV5-1, the J gene TRBJ1-2, with TRBD1 identical over 7 bases. V trimming: 1 base; J trimming: 5 bases; junction bases outside the gene matches: 8. This CDR3 is built from 15 residues. Germline-derived CDR1 and CDR2 are SGHRS and YFSETQ. CDR3: CASSLQYRGGYGYTF. In nucleotides, the CDR3 is TGCGCCAGCAGCTTGCAGTACAGGGGTGGATATGGCTACACCTTC.

This chain uses TRBV11-1 with TRBJ2-1; 12 bases match TRBD2. Trimming took 6 bases from V and 9 from J; bases not matched to a gene: 15. The CDR3 loop spans 17 amino acids. Germline V gene sequence: CDR1 SGHAT, CDR2 FQDESV (reference sequence). CDR3 residues: CASSQLRTSGKRVEQFF. The CDR3 DNA sequence: TGTGCCAGCAGTCAGCTGCGGACTAGCGGGAAACGGGTTGAGCAGTTCTTC. Together with reference TRBV11-1 and TRBJ2-1, the CDR3 gives the full variable domain: EAEVAQSPRYKITEKSQAVAFWCDPISGHATLYWYRQILGQGPELLVQFQDESVVDDSQLPKDRFSAERLKGVDSTLKIQPAELGDSAMYLCASSQLRTSGKRVEQFFGPGTRLTVL.

The chain links TRBV5-1 to TRBJ2-2; 10 nucleotides align to TRBD2. Trimming took 6 bases from V and 5 from J; bases not matched to a gene: 7. The CDR3 contains 15 residues. The germline V gene has CDR1 SGHRS and CDR2 YFSETQ. The CDR3 nucleotides read TGCGCCAGCAACCCAGCGGGAGGGTGGACCGGGGAGCTGTTTTTT. Residues: CASNPAGGWTGELFF.

This clonotype has more than one count but fewer than ten. The V and J genes are TRBV29-1 and TRBJ2-1; no definite D call. CDR3 size: 14 residues. From germline, CDR1 is SQVTM and CDR2 ANQGSEA. Trimming took 4 bases from V and 0 from J, leaving 10 bases between them. The chain's CDR3 is CSVVKPSSYNEQFF. As DNA, the CDR3 is TGCAGCGTTGTTAAGCCCAGCTCCTACAATGAGCAGTTCTTC.

This clonotype was counted ten times or more. The chain joins TRBV5-1 to TRBJ2-3; D is ambiguous. V lost 0 bases and J 4 bases, leaving 3 bases between the germline ends. The CDR3 extends over 12 amino acids. From germline, CDR1 is SGHRS and CDR2 YFSETQ. CDR3: CASSLESDTQYF. For the CDR3, the DNA is TGCGCCAGCAGCTTGGAATCAGATACGCAGTATTTT.

As regards this clonotype: The CDR3 ends on some other residue instead of the conserved phenylalanine or tryptophan, so this is likely a read error. J is TRBJ1-4 and V is TRBV7-8; TRBD1 is a possible D gene (5 bases). The CDR3 consists of 15 residues. Germline-derived CDR1 and CDR2 are SGHVS and FQNEAQ. Trimming shortened V by 4 bases and J by 3 bases, and 12 bases separated the two germline ends. CDR3 protein: CASSSRQFSNEKLFS. The CDR3 DNA sequence: TGTGCCAGCAGCTCGCGACAGTTCTCTAATGAAAAACTGTTTTCT.

The chain combines TRBV18 with TRBJ2-1; the match to TRBD2 covers 7 bases. V shed 2 bases, J shed 3 bases, and the junction held 7 bases outside the gene matches. Germline-derived CDR1 and CDR2 are KGHSH and LQKENI. The CDR3 consists of 16 residues. CDR3 region: CASSPTRLALYNEQFF. Written as DNA, the CDR3 is TGTGCCAGCTCACCAACGCGACTAGCCCTCTACAATGAGCAGTTCTTC.

V is TRBV7-3 and J is TRBJ1-1; weak D call: TRBD1 (5 bases). The germline CDR1 and CDR2 sequences are SGHTA and FQGTGA. The CDR3 spans 13 residues. The V and J ends lost 4 bases and 3 bases respectively, with 9 bases between them. The CDR3 sequence: CASSSKGDTEAFF. In DNA, the CDR3 is TGTGCCAGCAGCTCGAAAGGGGACACTGAAGCTTTCTTT.

This clonotype occurred a few times. The J gene is TRBJ2-3, the V gene TRBV5-6, with 7 positions matching TRBD2. Germline V gene sequence: CDR1 SGHDT, CDR2 YYEEEE. The CDR3 is 16 amino acids. The junction had 8 bases not matched to a gene; V was cut back by 4 bases and J by 0 bases. The CDR3 reads CASSKSPLASTDTQYF. The DNA of the CDR3 is TGTGCCAGCAGCAAATCTCCACTAGCGAGCACAGATACGCAGTATTTT.

Note on this clonotype: One end of the junction is discordant with germline, which a read error may explain. This chain links TRBV6-5 with TRBJ1-1; D unresolved. CDR3 length: 15 residues. CDR1 is MNHEY and CDR2 is SVGAGI in the germline V gene. CDR3 amino acids: CASSYSGPVFTEDFF. CDR3 DNA: TGTGCCAGCAGTTACTCGGGCCCCGTATTCACTGAAGATTTCTTT.

The V gene is TRBV5-1, the J gene TRBJ2-7; D might be TRBD1 (5 bases). Looked up from germline, CDR1 is SGHRS and CDR2 is YFSETQ. The V end was cut by 0 bases, the J end by 1 base, with 11 bases between. This CDR3 is built from 15 residues. The chain's CDR3 is CASSLVQGLSYEQYF. The CDR3 DNA follows: TGCGCCAGCAGCTTGGTGCAGGGATTGTCCTACGAGCAGTACTTC.

This clonotype showed up just a few times. The chain couples TRBV27 to TRBJ1-1, with D maybe TRBD1 (6 bases). Trimming shortened V by 2 bases and J by 5 bases, and 18 bases separated the two germline ends. Germline lookup yields CDR1 MNHEY and CDR2 SMNVEV (reference sequence). This CDR3 has 16 amino acids. The CDR3 spells CASSLAWGATVTEAFF. In nucleotides, the CDR3 is TGTGCCAGCAGTTTAGCTTGGGGGGCGACGGTAACTGAAGCTTTCTTT.

In regard to this clonotype: An end of the junction differs from the germline gene, which may be a read error. The chain links TRBV5-1 to TRBJ1-2; 8 nucleotides align to TRBD1. Germline CDR1 is SGHRS and CDR2 is YFSETQ. The CDR3 spans 15 residues. The CDR3 nucleotides are TGCGCCAGAAGCTTGCTGACAGGGGTCGGCTATGGCTACACCTTC. This encodes CARSLLTGVGYGYTF. The entire variable domain, with the rest obtained from reference TRBV5-1 and TRBJ1-2, is as follows: KAGVTQTPRYLIKTRGQQVTLSCSPISGHRSVSWYQQTPGQGLQFLFEYFSETQRNKGNFPGRFSGRQFSNSRSEMNVSTLELGDSALYLCARSLLTGVGYGYTFGSGTRLTVV.

This rearrangement joins TRBV2 to TRBJ2-1; a weak D match, TRBD1 (6 bases). Looked up from germline, CDR1 is SNHLY and CDR2 is FYNNEI. The CDR3 loop spans 18 amino acids. Trimming left V 7 bases short and J 4 bases short, with 26 bases between. CDR3: CASTYRARRLRLYNEQFF. The CDR3 nucleotides are TGTGCCAGCACCTACAGGGCTCGTCGATTGCGGCTTTACAATGAGCAGTTCTTC.

This clonotype was seen more than once but under ten times. V usage is TRBV5-5 and J usage is TRBJ2-7; 7 bases are a match to TRBD1. The CDR3 covers 16 residues. The germline CDR1 and CDR2 sequences are SGHKS and YYEKEE (reference sequence). V lost 1 base, J lost 5 bases, and 12 bases stayed unmatched. The chain's CDR3 is CASSLLQGSRGNEQYF. As DNA, the CDR3 is TGTGCCAGCAGCTTGCTACAGGGGTCCCGTGGGAACGAGCAGTACTTC. Supplemented by reference TRBV5-5 and TRBJ2-7, the full variable domain reads DAGVTQSPTHLIKTRGQQVTLRCSPISGHKSVSWYQQVLGQGPQFIFQYYEKEERGRGNFPDRFSARQFPNYSSELNVNALLLGDSALYLCASSLLQGSRGNEQYFGPGTRLTVT.

The chain links TRBV11-2 to TRBJ2-2; no clear D gene. The CDR3 totals 11 residues. Germline CDR1 and CDR2: SGHAT and FQNNGV. Trimming left V 8 bases short and J 6 bases short, with 7 bases between. The CDR3 nucleotides are TGTGCCAGCGTCCAGGCCGGGGAGCTGTTTTTT. Translation gives CASVQAGELFF.

This chain connects TRBV4-1 to TRBJ2-7; D is possibly TRBD1 (6 bases). The CDR3 has 13 residues. The V end lost 4 bases, the J end lost 3 bases, and 10 bases lay between the germline ends. CDR1 is MGHRA, CDR2 YSYEKL, per germline. The CDR3 is CASSLKDSYEQYF. The CDR3 bases are TGCGCCAGCAGCCTGAAGGACAGCTACGAGCAGTACTTC.

The genes are TRBV4-2 and TRBJ2-3, with D perhaps matching TRBD2 (6 bases). Germline V gene lookup returns CDR1 LGHNA and CDR2 YNFKEQ. This CDR3 spans 17 amino acids. V lost 3 bases and J 2 bases, leaving 18 bases between the germline ends. In DNA, the CDR3 is TGTGCCAGCAGCCAGGATTACTTAGCGGAGTCCACAGATACGCAGTATTTT. Its translation: CASSQDYLAESTDTQYF.